The 9 T cell receptor beta chains below were found in one sample sequenced in a study of monozygotic twins with inflammatory bowel disease. For each CDR3 protein, TCRdb gives one entry from its re-call of the 5' RACE reads, without DNA. Here the sample table reports around 450,000 distinct CDR3 sequences. The source material was blood. The receptors here all came from a human donor with ulcerative colitis or Crohn's disease, or a healthy co-twin of an affected twin (not recorded which).

This rearrangement joins TRBV20-1 to TRBJ1-3. Germline V gene lookup returns CDR1 DFQATT and CDR2 SNEGSKA (reference sequence). The CDR3 extends over 11 amino acids. CDR3: CSASVGNTIYF.

This rearrangement joins TRBV20-1 to TRBJ2-1; TCRdb's assignment of TRBD2 cannot be checked, as there is no DNA. Germline V gene lookup returns CDR1 DFQATT and CDR2 SNEGSKA (reference sequence). CDR3 size: 14 residues. CDR3 loop: CSARSLLGEDEQFF.

The chain employs TRBV12-3 or TRBV12-4 and TRBJ2-2. The CDR3 consists of 13 residues. CDR3: CASSLDSIGELFF.

The CDR3 sequence is CASSLGSATEAFF. V usage is TRBV11-2 and J usage is TRBJ1-1. Germline CDR1 reads SGHAT; CDR2 reads FQNNGV. This CDR3 is built from 13 residues.

This rearrangement joins TRBV9 to TRBJ2-2; as DNA is missing, the TRBD2 call by TCRdb cannot be tested. Germline assignment: CDR1 SGDLS and CDR2 YYNGEE. CDR3 length: 15 residues. CDR3 amino acids: CASSERESVTGELFF.

The chain couples TRBV5-1 to TRBJ2-2; with no DNA, the TCRdb D assignment of TRBD1 cannot be verified. The CDR3 has 16 residues. Germline V gene lookup returns CDR1 SGHRS and CDR2 YFSETQ. The CDR3: CASSLGGGVDTGELFF.

This chain links TRBV19 with TRBJ1-2; TCRdb returns TRBD1, unconfirmable since there is no DNA. CDR3 length: 16 residues. Germline V gives CDR1 LNHDA, CDR2 SQIVND (reference sequence). CDR3 residues: CASSAGGQAANYGYTF.

The chain joins TRBV5-1 to TRBJ2-1; TCRdb reports TRBD1, a call that lacks DNA to check it against. Germline V gene data show CDR1 as SGHRS and CDR2 as YFSETQ. This CDR3 is built from 15 residues. CDR3 residues: CASRSQGQSINEQFF.

The chain links TRBV4-1 to TRBJ2-1; TCRdb designates TRBD1, a call that cannot be tested without DNA. The germline V gene has CDR1 MGHRA and CDR2 YSYEKL. The CDR3 has 14 amino acids. The CDR3 here is CASSQDDSRGEQFF.